The 12 T cell receptor beta chains below all came from one sample that was sequenced in a study of T cells in Graves' hyperthyroidism and ophthalmopathy. The source material, RNA transcripts, was used to amplify TCR beta CDR3 regions. Researchers ran a first-round RT-PCR on the TCR CDR3 using the HTBI primer set. From the multiplex PCR reads, TCRdb called clonotypes with MiXCR, one entry per CDR3 protein. The table shows roughly 500,000 distinct CDR3 sequences, with approximately 49% occurring only once. Sequenced sample: peripheral blood or thyroid tissue (not recorded which). The source of these receptors is an adult woman with Graves' disease, either hyperthyroidism or ophthalmopathy (not recorded which).

This clonotype was observed at least ten times. This chain links TRBV5-1 with TRBJ1-2; D may be TRBD1 (5 bases). The CDR3 covers 15 residues. Trimming stripped 5 bases from V and 6 bases from J, with 20 bases between. Germline CDR1 reads SGHRS; CDR2 reads YFSETQ. The CDR3 bases are TGCGCCAGCAGGTGGGGAGGGGCGGATTTTCATGGCTACACCTTC. It specifies CASRWGGADFHGYTF.

In its sample, this clonotype was seen a few times. The chain employs TRBV24-1 and TRBJ2-3, with TRBD2 matching over 13 bases. This CDR3 region has 18 residues. The germline V gene encodes CDR1 KGHDR and CDR2 SFDVKD. V dropped 5 bases and J dropped 0; count of bases not matched to a gene: 7. DNA for the CDR3: TGTGCCACCAGTGCGATGGGGACTAGCGGGACTAGCACAGATACGCAGTATTTT. Its translation: CATSAMGTSGTSTDTQYF.

The chain joins TRBV29-1 to TRBJ1-5, with D unclear. The CDR3 extends over 12 amino acids. Trimming removed 8 bases at V and 5 bases at J, with 13 bases between. Germline V gene data show CDR1 as SQVTM and CDR2 as ANQGSEA. The CDR3 here is CSSSFGDQPQHF. The CDR3 DNA follows: TGCAGCTCCAGTTTCGGCGATCAGCCCCAGCATTTT.

J is TRBJ1-6 and V is TRBV20-1; a weak D match, TRBD1 (5 bases). The germline gives CDR1 DFQATT, CDR2 SNEGSKA (reference sequence). CDR3 length: 16 amino acids. V gave up 2 bases and J gave up 9 bases, with 20 bases separating them. The CDR3 loop is CSARSQGHLTVSPLHF. The CDR3 region has the DNA TGCAGTGCTAGATCCCAAGGACACCTGACCGTTTCACCCCTCCACTTT.

The chain has TRBV11-1 and TRBJ1-1; 9 positions agree with TRBD1. CDR1 is SGHAT and CDR2 is FQDESV in the germline V gene (reference sequence). The CDR3 extends over 14 amino acids. Germline trimming cut 5 bases from V and 5 bases from J; bases unmatched to any gene: 6. The CDR3: CASSLQGAITEAFF. The CDR3 nucleotides are TGTGCCAGCAGCCTACAGGGGGCGATTACTGAAGCTTTCTTT.

This clonotype was seen ten or more times. The rearrangement links TRBV10-3 to TRBJ1-6; TRBD1 is a possible D gene (6 bases). The CDR3 runs to 13 residues. The V end lost 3 bases, the J end lost 10 bases, and 10 bases lay between the germline ends. CDR1 and CDR2 (germline): ENHRY, SYGVKD. CDR3 in amino acids: CAISDRGDSPLHF. As DNA, the CDR3 is TGTGCCATCAGTGACAGGGGAGACTCACCCCTCCACTTT.

V usage is TRBV28 and J usage is TRBJ1-5, with D hard to call. There are 14 residues in the CDR3. Looked up from germline, CDR1 is MDHEN and CDR2 is SYDVKM. Trimming pared 3 bases from V and 5 bases from J, leaving 11 bases between. CDR3 nucleotide sequence: TGTGCCAGCAGTTTGGTGGCAGTTCATCAGCCCCAGCATTTT. This sequence encodes CASSLVAVHQPQHF. Full variable domain (outside the CDR3, taken from reference TRBV28 and TRBJ1-5): DVKVTQSSRYLVKRTGEKVFLECVQDMDHENMFWYRQDPGLGLRLIYFSYDVKMKEKGDIPEGYSVSREKKERFSLILESASTNQTSMYLCASSLVAVHQPQHFGDGTRLSIL.

Many counts were recorded for this clonotype. The V gene is TRBV29-1, the J gene TRBJ2-6; D possibly corresponds to TRBD1 (5 bases). The germline V and J ends were trimmed by 6 bases and 0 bases, with 12 bases remaining between them. The CDR3 is made up of 15 amino acids. Germline V CDR1 and CDR2: SQVTM, ANQGSEA. The CDR3 sequence: CSVRKGSSGANVLTF. The CDR3 DNA follows: TGCAGCGTCCGAAAGGGGTCCTCTGGGGCCAACGTCCTGACTTTC.

This chain connects TRBV7-9 to TRBJ2-7, with TRBD1 identical over 12 bases. The J segment lost 5 bases and the V segment lost 0 bases, leaving 8 bases of the junction unmatched. Germline V gives CDR1 SEHNR, CDR2 FQNEAQ (reference sequence). CDR3 length: 17 amino acids. The CDR3 sequence is CASSLATGTGGFNEQYF. CDR3 DNA: TGTGCCAGCAGCTTAGCCACCGGGACAGGGGGCTTCAACGAGCAGTACTTC. The full variable domain, in which reference TRBV7-9 and TRBJ2-7 provide the parts outside the CDR3, is DTGVSQNPRHKITKRGQNVTFRCDPISEHNRLYWYRQTLGQGPEFLTYFQNEAQLEKSRLLSDRFSAERPKGSFSTLEIQRTEQGDSAMYLCASSLATGTGGFNEQYFGPGTRLTVT.

The chain employs TRBV20-1 and TRBJ1-2; 7 bases align to TRBD1. In germline, CDR1 is DFQATT, CDR2 SNEGSKA (reference sequence). The CDR3 is 14 residues long. The ends lost 0 bases at V and 8 bases at J; junction bases unmatched: 9. For the CDR3, the DNA is TGCAGTGCTAGAGATTCAGGGGGGCGCGTCGGCTACACCTTC. Translating it yields CSARDSGGRVGYTF.

This clonotype showed up many times. V gene TRBV15 combines with J gene TRBJ1-1; D remains ambiguous. The CDR3 runs 13 residues. Trimming shortened V by 3 bases and J by 4 bases, and 9 bases separated the two germline ends. CDR1 is LNHNV and CDR2 is YYDKDF in the germline V gene (reference sequence). The CDR3 DNA follows: TGTGCCACCAGCAGGGGTGATGGCACTGAAGCTTTCTTT. The encoded protein is CATSRGDGTEAFF.

The rearrangement links TRBV25-1 to TRBJ1-4, with TRBD1 matching 9 bases. There are 16 residues in the CDR3. Trimming at V came to 6 bases and at J to 7 bases, leaving 12 bases not matched to a gene. In germline, CDR1 is MGHDK, CDR2 SYGVNS. CDR3 sequence reads: CASSVRTGGVGEKLFF. DNA of the CDR3: TGTGCCAGCAGCGTCAGAACAGGGGGCGTCGGTGAAAAACTGTTTTTT.